This TCR beta chain was profiled in a study of tumor and adjacent non-tumor tissue in lung cancer. The wider study: The cohort had approximately 13 adenocarcinoma, 2 squamous cell and 1 small cell patients.

Study results and caveats: Tumor repertoires had a smaller top 100 clone share than normal lung.

No cell sorting was done before RNA was extracted from the tissue. Chemotherapy-naive patients with new lung cancer underwent thoracic surgery in China, August–late 2014. Three rounds of nested PCR, following a modified ARM-PCR protocol, produced the TCRbeta library. TCRdb re-analysed the multiplex PCR reads in MiXCR, keeping a single row per CDR3 protein. This table holds about 75,000 distinct CDR3 sequences, more than 60% found once. This clonotype was seen a single time. Its matching antigen is unknown. Its ends do not fully match the called genes, so a read error is possible. Germline V gene lookup returns CDR1 SGHDT and CDR2 YYEEEE. The CDR3 runs to 12 residues.

This sequence originates from a woman aged 50 to 65 with non-small cell lung cancer. The sample was lung tumor tissue. The chain combines TRBV5-6 with TRBJ2-1; D ambiguous. CDR3: CASSLASNERFF. The DNA of the CDR3 is TGTGCCAGCAGCTTGGCAAGCAATGAGCGGTTCTTC.